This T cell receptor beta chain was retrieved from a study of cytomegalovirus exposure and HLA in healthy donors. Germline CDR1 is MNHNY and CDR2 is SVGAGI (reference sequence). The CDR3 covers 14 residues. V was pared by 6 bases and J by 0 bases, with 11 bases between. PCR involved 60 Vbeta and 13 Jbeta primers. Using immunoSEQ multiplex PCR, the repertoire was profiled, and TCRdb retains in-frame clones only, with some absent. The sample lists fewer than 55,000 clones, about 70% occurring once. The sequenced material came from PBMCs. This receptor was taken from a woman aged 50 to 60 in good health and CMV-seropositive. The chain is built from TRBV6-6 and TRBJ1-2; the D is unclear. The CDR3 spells CASRAPGPNYGYTF. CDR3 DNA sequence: TGTGCCAGCAGGGCTCCGGGTCCTAACTATGGCTACACCTTC.